The rows below give T cell receptor beta chains drawn from one sample of a study of technical replicates of blood from a few donors. Here immunoSEQ multiplex PCR was the method, and the copy in TCRdb shows in-frame clones only, minus some. The table lists approximately 100,000 clones, approximately 96% of them singletons, with less than 0.25% in the top ten. The material sequenced was T cells isolated from PBMCs. The receptors come from a human donor in good health. Each CDR3 is given with its conserved first and last residue. A D gene is named only where the DNA matches it firmly. Rows give clone size only sometimes, using once, few, many, or a class for an expanded clone.

cdr3_length	clone_size	v_call	d_call	j_call	cdr3_nt	cdr3_aa
18	NA	TRBV6-1	TRBD2	TRBJ2-1	TGTGCCAGCAGTGCGTTACTAGCGGGAGGGACCGCTTACAATGAGCAGTTCTTC	CASSALLAGGTAYNEQFF
15	NA	TRBV6-4	NA	TRBJ2-3	TGTGCCAGCAGCGGACAACTAGCCGGCACAGATACGCAGTATTTT	CASSGQLAGTDTQYF
16	NA	TRBV28	TRBD2	TRBJ2-1	TGTGCCAGCAGTTTTCCGCTAGCGGGAGCCCACAATGAGCAGTTCTTC	CASSFPLAGAHNEQFF
15	NA	TRBV29-1	TRBD1	TRBJ2-7	TGCAGCGTTGAGACCGGGACAGGGCACTCCTACGAGCAGTACTTC	CSVETGTGHSYEQYF
15	NA	TRBV7-8	NA	TRBJ1-2	TGTGCCAGCAGCTTAGTGGGCAAGGGGGACTATGGCTACACCTTC	CASSLVGKGDYGYTF
14	NA	TRBV18	NA	TRBJ2-3	TGCGCCAGCGCGACAGGCGCCGCCACAGATACGCAGTATTTT	CASATGAATDTQYF
15	NA	TRBV11-2	TRBD2	TRBJ2-7	TGTGCCAGCAGGGCCCCTAGCGGGGTCTCCTACGAGCAGTACTTC	CASRAPSGVSYEQYF
14	once	TRBV9	TRBD1	TRBJ1-2	TGTGCCAGCAGCGTAGGACAGGGGTTTGACGGCTACACCTTC	CASSVGQGFDGYTF
16	NA	TRBV5-1	TRBD2	TRBJ2-3	TGCGCCAGCAGCTCCTGGCCTAGCGGGAGCGCAGATACGCAGTATTTT	CASSSWPSGSADTQYF
16	NA	TRBV18	NA	TRBJ1-1	TGTGCCAGCTCACCGTCATCTCGACAGCAGAACACTGAAGCTTTCTTT	CASSPSSRQQNTEAFF
13	once	TRBV30	TRBD1	TRBJ2-7	TGTGCCTGGAGTCTGGCAGGGGGCAACGAGCAGTACTTC	CAWSLAGGNEQYF
16	NA	TRBV18	TRBD1	TRBJ1-2	TGTGCCAGCTCACCACCTCGGGACAGGGTTAACTATGGCTACACCTTC	CASSPPRDRVNYGYTF
12	NA	TRBV11-3	NA	TRBJ1-6	TGTGCCAGCAGCGCAGGTTCTTCACCCCTCCACTTT	CASSAGSSPLHF
13	NA	TRBV19	TRBD1	TRBJ2-1	TGTGCCAGTACTGGACAGGGAATCAATGAGCAGTTCTTC	CASTGQGINEQFF
13	NA	TRBV9	NA	TRBJ1-5	TGTGCCAGCAGCGTAGACGGGTCTCAGCCCCAGCATTTT	CASSVDGSQPQHF
11	once	TRBV20-1	NA	TRBJ2-5	TGCAGTGCTATAGCGCAAGAGACCCAGTACTTC	CSAIAQETQYF
14	NA	TRBV15	NA	TRBJ2-3	TGTGCCACCAGCAGAGGTAGTCCCACAGATACGCAGTATTTT	CATSRGSPTDTQYF
11	NA	TRBV20-1	NA	TRBJ2-5	TGCAGTGACCGGTACCAAGAGACCCAGTACTTC	CSDRYQETQYF
18	NA	TRBV11-3	TRBD1	TRBJ2-5	TGTGCCAGCAGCCGACAGGGGGGACACGGCGAAAGACAAGAGACCCAGTACTTC	CASSRQGGHGERQETQYF
14	NA	TRBV29-1	TRBD2	TRBJ2-3	TGCAGCGTTACCAATTTACTAGCGAGAGATACGCAGTATTTT	CSVTNLLARDTQYF
17	NA	TRBV25-1	TRBD2	TRBJ2-3	TGTGCCAGCAGTGACATTCTGGGATCTAGCGGTCTGTATACGCAGTATTTT	CASSDILGSSGLYTQYF
14	NA	TRBV28	TRBD1	TRBJ1-1	TGTGCCAGCAGAAGGACAGGTAAGAACACTGAAGCTTTCTTT	CASRRTGKNTEAFF
14	NA	TRBV18	NA	TRBJ1-1	TGTGCCAGCTCACCACAAGGGGATCCCACTGAAGCTTTCTTT	CASSPQGDPTEAFF
15	NA	TRBV28	NA	TRBJ2-5	TGTGCCAGCAGTTTATACCTCGGGGATCCAGAGACCCAGTACTTC	CASSLYLGDPETQYF
16	NA	TRBV5-1	TRBD2	TRBJ2-2	TGCGCCAGCAGCTCTCCGACGGGGGGGGTGACCGGGGAGCTGTTTTTT	CASSSPTGGVTGELFF
14	NA	TRBV19	TRBD2	TRBJ2-7	TGTGCCAGTAGGACAGCGGGAGGCAACCCAGAGCAGTACTTC	CASRTAGGNPEQYF
13	once	TRBV6-1	NA	TRBJ2-5	TGTGCCAGCAGCCCCGGGATTAAAGAGACCCAGTACTTC	CASSPGIKETQYF
13	NA	TRBV5-1	NA	TRBJ2-7	TGCGCCAGCAGCTCACTCGGTGGGGCGGAGCAGTACTTC	CASSSLGGAEQYF
13	NA	TRBV5-1	NA	TRBJ2-7	TGCGCCAGCAGCTCGGCTAGGGGCTACGAGCAGTACTTC	CASSSARGYEQYF
14	NA	TRBV7-9	NA	TRBJ2-5	TGTGCCAGCAGCCCACCCGGGTCGGGGGAGACCCAGTACTTC	CASSPPGSGETQYF
16	once	TRBV6-6	TRBD1	TRBJ2-1	TGTGCCAGCAGTCCAGGGGACAGATCTTATTACAATGAGCAGTTCTTC	CASSPGDRSYYNEQFF
12	NA	TRBV28	NA	TRBJ1-3	TGTGCCAGCAGTGCCCGGGGGGACACCATATATTTT	CASSARGDTIYF
15	NA	TRBV19	NA	TRBJ2-7	TGTGCCAGTAGTATTTCCCGGACAGACGTTTACGAGCAGTACTTC	CASSISRTDVYEQYF
17	NA	TRBV9	NA	TRBJ1-6	TGTGCCAGCAGCGTAGCCTCGGGGAGCTCCTATAATTCACCCCTCCACTTT	CASSVASGSSYNSPLHF
13	once	TRBV28	NA	TRBJ2-3	TGTGCCAGCAGTAACTCAGGGCCAGATACGCAGTATTTT	CASSNSGPDTQYF
15	NA	TRBV28	NA	TRBJ2-7	TGTGCCAGCAGTCAATTAGCGCGGAGCTCCTACGAGCAGTACTTC	CASSQLARSSYEQYF
13	NA	TRBV30	TRBD1	TRBJ2-7	TGTGCCTGGGCCGGACAGGGGAGTCGCGAGCAGTACTTC	CAWAGQGSREQYF
14	NA	TRBV18	NA	TRBJ1-4	TGTGCCAGCTCACCATCCGGAGCTAATGAAAAACTGTTTTTT	CASSPSGANEKLFF
15	NA	TRBV9	TRBD2	TRBJ2-1	TGTGCCAGCAGCGTCAGCGGGAGCTCCTACAATGAGCAGTTCTTC	CASSVSGSSYNEQFF
14	NA	TRBV6-5	NA	TRBJ2-5	TGTGCCAGCAGTTTTAGTGGGACAAAAGAGACCCAGTACTTC	CASSFSGTKETQYF
12	few	TRBV19	NA	TRBJ1-2	TGTGCCAGTAGCAGGGGTAACTATGGCTACACCTTC	CASSRGNYGYTF
15	NA	TRBV19	TRBD1	TRBJ2-5	TGTGCCAGCAGTAGGTTGGGACAGGGCTTGGAGACCCAGTACTTC	CASSRLGQGLETQYF
12	NA	TRBV7-9	NA	TRBJ2-1	TGTGCCAGCACGTCGGTCGACAATGAGCAGTTCTTC	CASTSVDNEQFF
15	NA	TRBV7-3	TRBD2	TRBJ2-7	TGTGCCAGCAGCACCTTTCCCGGGGGGGAATACGAGCAGTACTTC	CASSTFPGGEYEQYF
16	NA	TRBV5-4	TRBD1	TRBJ2-7	TGTGCCAGCAGCCACTCCTGGACAGGTAGGACCTACGAGCAGTACTTC	CASSHSWTGRTYEQYF
13	NA	TRBV27	TRBD1	TRBJ1-2	TGTGCCAGCAGCCTCGGGACAGGGCTTGGCTACACCTTC	CASSLGTGLGYTF
13	NA	TRBV6-1	TRBD1	TRBJ1-2	TGTGCCAGCAATTTGGGACAGAACTATGGCTACACCTTC	CASNLGQNYGYTF
13	NA	TRBV4-1	NA	TRBJ2-1	TGCGCCACCCAAGGGGGTTCGGTCAATGAGCAGTTCTTC	CATQGGSVNEQFF
14	NA	TRBV18	NA	TRBJ2-5	TGTGCCAGCTCACCTCTAACCGACGGGGAGACCCAGTACTTC	CASSPLTDGETQYF
14	NA	TRBV6-1	NA	TRBJ1-2	TGTGCCAGCAGTGAGTTCCAGGGCGGCTATGGCTACACCTTC	CASSEFQGGYGYTF
14	NA	TRBV13	NA	TRBJ2-7	TGTGCCAGCAGCTTGGCGGTAGGAAACTACGAGCAGTACTTC	CASSLAVGNYEQYF
12	NA	TRBV23-1	NA	TRBJ1-1	TGCGCCAGCCTGAGGGGCAGGGGCGAAGCTTTCTTT	CASLRGRGEAFF
15	NA	TRBV7-6	TRBD1	TRBJ2-1	TGTGCCAGCAGCTCATTTGGGACAGGGGGCAATGAGCAGTTCTTC	CASSSFGTGGNEQFF